Each of the 26 T cell receptor beta chains below was sequenced from the same sample in a study of OX40 agonist ivuxolimab in advanced cancers. Using immunoSEQ multiplex PCR, the repertoire was profiled, and TCRdb retains in-frame clones only, with some absent. This sample has about 87,000 clones, with about 87% found just once. The sequenced sample was CD4+ or CD8+ T cells sorted from blood, obtained in a trial of the OX40 agonist ivuxolimab. The receptors come from an adult with an advanced solid tumor such as melanoma, head and neck, liver or kidney cancer.

This chain uses TRBV6-1 with TRBJ2-7; D gene unclear. The germline V and J ends were trimmed by 2 bases and 5 bases, with 13 bases remaining between them. The CDR3 contains 14 residues. Germline V gene sequence: CDR1 MNHNS, CDR2 SASEGT. In DNA, the CDR3 is TGTGCCAGCAGTGAAAGCGCTCCTGGGAACGAGCAGTACTTC. Its protein is CASSESAPGNEQYF.

This clone has a single count. The V call is TRBV9, the J call TRBJ1-2; a possible D gene is TRBD1 (5 bases). This CDR3 contains 14 residues. V was shortened by 0 bases and J by 4 bases, with 10 bases between the two germline ends. The germline V gene encodes CDR1 SGDLS and CDR2 YYNGEE. The CDR3 spells CASSVGQGIYGYTF. In DNA, the CDR3 is TGTGCCAGCAGCGTAGGTCAGGGTATCTATGGCTACACCTTC.

The J gene is TRBJ2-3, the V gene TRBV4-3; 10 nucleotides line up with TRBD2. V was clipped by 0 bases and J by 4 bases; unmatched bases: 7. The CDR3 totals 17 residues. CDR1 is LGHNA and CDR2 is YSLEER in the germline V gene. The CDR3 DNA reads as TGCGCCAGCAGCCAAGAAAAGCTAGCGGGAGAGGCAGATACGCAGTATTTT. Translating it yields CASSQEKLAGEADTQYF.

The genes are TRBV19 and TRBJ2-3; D perhaps matches TRBD2 (5 bases). Trimming removed 4 bases at V and 8 bases at J, with 28 bases between. Germline V gene sequence: CDR1 LNHDA, CDR2 SQIVND (reference sequence). CDR3 length: 18 residues. The CDR3 DNA reads as TGTGCCAGTAGTAAGCCGGGGTCACCGGAGAATCCCCCCGGTACGCAGTATTTT. Translation: CASSKPGSPENPPGTQYF.

The genes are TRBV12-1 and TRBJ2-4; TRBD1, the D gene given by the table, was not confirmed from the DNA. TRBV12-1 corresponds to a pseudogene. The CDR3 length is 15 residues. CDR3 protein: CASSSLDRDQNIQYF. CDR3 DNA: TGTGCCAGCAGCTCCTTGGACAGGGATCAAAACATTCAGTACTTC.

V usage is TRBV11-2 and J usage is TRBJ2-7; a weak D match, TRBD1 (5 bases). Germline CDR1 SGHAT, CDR2 FQNNGV. This CDR3 has 13 residues. The ends were cut back, 1 base at V and 7 bases at J, with 11 bases in the middle. The CDR3 sequence: CASSLGQGREQYF. The CDR3 DNA reads TGTGCCAGCAGCTTAGGCCAGGGAAGGGAGCAGTACTTC.

This chain links TRBV13 with TRBJ2-4; no firm D call. Germline CDR1 and CDR2: PRHDT and FYEKMQ (reference sequence). The CDR3 loop spans 14 amino acids. V was pared by 3 bases and J by 2 bases, with 8 bases between. CDR3 sequence: CASSLAVSKNIQYF. CDR3 in DNA: TGTGCCAGCAGCTTGGCGGTGTCCAAAAACATTCAGTACTTC.

In this sample, this clone turned up once. The gene calls are TRBV19 and TRBJ2-7; 7 positions agree with TRBD1. The CDR3 totals 14 residues. Trimming took 5 bases from V and 1 from J; bases not matched to a gene: 5. The germline CDR1 and CDR2 sequences are LNHDA and SQIVND (reference sequence). The CDR3 coding sequence is TGTGCCAGTAGTCCTCGACAGGGTTCCTACGAGCAGTACTTC. Translating gives CASSPRQGSYEQYF.

The V and J genes are TRBV7-2 and TRBJ2-3, with TRBD1 matching 8 bases. Germline-derived CDR1 and CDR2 are SGHTA and FQGNSA. This CDR3 is 16 amino acids long. V trimming: 4 bases; J trimming: 2 bases; junction bases outside the gene matches: 8. CDR3 DNA sequence: TGTGCCAGCAGCTCCCACAGGGGGTGGGACACAGATACGCAGTATTTT. This encodes CASSSHRGWDTDTQYF.

Notes on this clone: Other DNA variants within this sample encode the same CDR3. The gene calls are TRBV5-1 and TRBJ2-7, with D perhaps matching TRBD2 (6 bases). There are 14 residues in the CDR3. Trimming stripped 0 bases from V and 1 base from J, with 8 bases between. CDR1 and CDR2 from the germline V gene are SGHRS and YFSETQ. CDR3 region: CASSLAGTSYEQYF. DNA for the CDR3: TGCGCCAGCAGCTTGGCCGGGACTTCCTACGAGCAGTACTTC. The full variable domain, its missing parts supplied by reference TRBV5-1 and TRBJ2-7, is KAGVTQTPRYLIKTRGQQVTLSCSPISGHRSVSWYQQTPGQGLQFLFEYFSETQRNKGNFPGRFSGRQFSNSRSEMNVSTLELGDSALYLCASSLAGTSYEQYFGPGTRLTVT.

The chain is built from TRBV4-1 and TRBJ1-1; 7 positions match TRBD1. CDR3 length: 17 residues. After removal of 0 bases from V and 8 bases from J, the junction contained 15 bases not matched to a gene. Germline V lookup: CDR1 MGHRA, CDR2 YSYEKL. Written as DNA, the CDR3 is TGCGCCAGCAGCCAAGATGTGCTCTCGGGACAGATATTCGAAGCTTTCTTT. The encoded protein is CASSQDVLSGQIFEAFF.

The chain has TRBV30 and TRBJ1-1, with a possible D match to TRBD1 (6 bases). In germline, CDR1 is GTSNPN, CDR2 SVGIG (reference sequence). Trimming stripped 4 bases from V and 7 bases from J, with 19 bases between. The CDR3 is 14 amino acids. CDR3 nucleotides: TGTGCCTGGAAATTTAACGCACAGGGAGGTGAAGCTTTCTTT. Translation: CAWKFNAQGGEAFF.

This clone was detected only a few times. The chain joins TRBV11-3 to TRBJ2-3, with 7 bases aligning to TRBD1. The germline V gene has CDR1 SGHNT and CDR2 YENEEA. The V segment lost 5 bases and the J segment 4 bases; nucleotides outside the gene matches: 6. The length of the CDR3 is 14 residues. CDR3 residues: CASSDRTGPDTQYF. In DNA, the CDR3 is TGTGCCAGCAGCGACCGGACAGGTCCAGATACGCAGTATTTT.

The chain combines TRBV7-2 with TRBJ2-1; D gene unclear. V lost 7 bases and J lost 4, with 20 bases in between. The CDR3 covers 16 residues. In germline, CDR1 is SGHTA, CDR2 FQGNSA. The chain's CDR3 is CASTNFPSVGYNEQFF. CDR3 DNA: TGTGCCAGCACCAACTTTCCGAGCGTTGGATACAATGAGCAGTTCTTC.

The CDR3 reads CASSLVNQPQHF. The CDR3 coding sequence is TGTGCCAGCAGCTTAGTAAATCAGCCCCAGCATTTT. This sequence joins TRBV7-2 and TRBJ1-5, with no clear D. The V gene's germline CDR1 is SGHTA and CDR2 FQGNSA. The V and J ends lost 1 base and 4 bases respectively, with 2 bases between them. CDR3 length equals 12 residues.

The genes are TRBV6-1 and TRBJ2-1, with TRBD2 identical over 12 bases. From germline, CDR1 is MNHNS and CDR2 SASEGT. Losses at the gene ends were 4 bases for V and 8 bases for J; bases not matched to a gene: 9. The CDR3 covers 16 residues. As DNA, the CDR3 is TGTGCCAGCAGTGCCTCTCTAGCGGGGGGGCAGGATGAGCAGTTCTTC. It encodes CASSASLAGGQDEQFF.

A single count supports this clone. The rearrangement joins TRBV19 to TRBJ2-5, with 7 bases that match TRBD1. TRBJ2-7 matches the DNA end more closely, so the J call is doubtful. CDR1 and CDR2 (germline): LNHDA, SQIVND (reference sequence). This CDR3 comprises 14 residues. The chain's CDR3 is CASSPTGVTYEQYF. For the CDR3, the DNA is TGTGCCAGTAGTCCTACAGGGGTAACCTACGAGCAGTACTTC.

CDR3 sequence: CASSPFSGQGSLRYGYTF. DNA of the CDR3: TGTGCCAGCTCACCTTTTTCGGGACAGGGCAGCTTACGCTATGGCTACACCTTC. The rearrangement uses TRBV18 and TRBJ1-2, with 9 bases aligning to TRBD1. V was pared by 3 bases and J by 4 bases, with 15 bases of the junction left unmatched. The CDR3 runs to 18 residues. The germline gives CDR1 KGHSH, CDR2 LQKENI. Drawing the rest from reference TRBV18 and TRBJ1-2, the complete variable domain is NAGVMQNPRHLVRRRGQEARLRCSPMKGHSHVYWYRQLPEEGLKFMVYLQKENIIDESGMPKERFSAEFPKEGPSILRIQQVVRGDSAAYFCASSPFSGQGSLRYGYTFGSGTRLTVV.

The chain is built from TRBV19 and TRBJ1-1; 7 bases are shared with TRBD1. With 4 bases clipped from V and 4 bases from J, the junction kept 9 bases outside the gene matches. The CDR3 is 15 residues long. Germline CDR1 and CDR2: LNHDA and SQIVND (reference sequence). The CDR3 DNA sequence: TGTGCCAGTAGTACCCAGACAGGGTACGGCACTGAAGCTTTCTTT. This codes for CASSTQTGYGTEAFF.

The chain has TRBV10-3 and TRBJ2-5; a possible D gene is TRBD2 (5 bases). This CDR3 has 15 amino acids. Germline V CDR1 and CDR2: ENHRY, SYGVKD. Trimming left V 3 bases short and J 5 bases short, with 16 bases between. CDR3 nucleotides: TGTGCCATCAGTGATTTCGTGGGAGAAGCTGAGACCCAGTACTTC. The encoded protein is CAISDFVGEAETQYF.

The DNA of the CDR3 is TGTGCCAGCAGCTCCGGACAGGGAGGAAACACCATATATTTT. Translation: CASSSGQGGNTIYF. The gene calls are TRBV7-2 and TRBJ1-3; 8 bases are shared with TRBD1. CDR3 length: 14 amino acids. V trimming: 4 bases; J trimming: 4 bases; junction bases outside the gene matches: 3. In germline, CDR1 is SGHTA, CDR2 FQGNSA.

The chain is built from TRBV6-1 and TRBJ2-4, with D hard to call. CDR1 MNHNS and CDR2 SASEGT come from the germline V gene. CDR3 length equals 16 residues. V was clipped by 0 bases and J by 1 base, with 10 bases between them. CDR3 DNA sequence: TGTGCCAGCAGTGAAGCGCGCAGCTCCGCCAAAAACATTCAGTACTTC. It yields the protein CASSEARSSAKNIQYF.

The chain carries TRBV5-1 and TRBJ2-3, with D possibly TRBD2 on 6 matching bases. The CDR3 totals 15 residues. Trimming pared 5 bases from V and 0 bases from J, leaving 13 bases between. From germline, CDR1 is SGHRS and CDR2 YFSETQ. CDR3 sequence: CASRAEGRSTDTQYF. CDR3 in DNA: TGCGCCAGCAGGGCGGAGGGGCGCAGCACAGATACGCAGTATTTT.

This clone was found a few times. This chain links TRBV7-2 with TRBJ1-3; D gene ambiguous. This CDR3 has 17 amino acids. Trimming took 1 base from V and 2 from J, leaving 15 bases between them. Germline loops: CDR1 SGHTA, CDR2 FQGNSA. The CDR3 here is CASSLGYPSGPGNTIYF. Written as DNA, the CDR3 is TGTGCCAGCAGCTTAGGCTACCCGTCGGGCCCTGGAAACACCATATATTTT.

The V and J genes are TRBV7-9 and TRBJ1-2; TRBD1 matches 7 bases. V was clipped by 7 bases and J by 4 bases; unmatched bases: 9. Per germline, CDR1 SEHNR and CDR2 FQNEAQ (reference sequence). CDR3 length: 14 residues. The CDR3 sequence: CASTRPGDSYGYTF. The CDR3 coding sequence is TGTGCCAGCACCCGACCGGGGGACAGCTATGGCTACACCTTC.

The chain joins TRBV5-1 to TRBJ1-1; no clear D gene. The CDR3 loop spans 13 amino acids. CDR1 is SGHRS and CDR2 is YFSETQ in the germline V gene. Trimming shortened V by 0 bases and J by 9 bases, and 12 bases separated the two germline ends. The CDR3 DNA follows: TGCGCCAGCAGCTTGGGAGGTGGAGGACAAGCTTTCTTT. It is translated as CASSLGGGGQAFF.